Shown below are 5 T cell receptor beta chains from a single sample sequenced in a study of blood T cell repertoires in COVID-19. Only in-frame clones appear in the TCRdb table, and some are missing; sequencing was by immunoSEQ multiplex PCR. The data contain around 84,000 clones, 80% of them singletons. Sequenced input: peripheral blood. These receptors came from a woman in her thirties or forties with active or convalescent COVID-19.

The genes are TRBV18 and TRBJ2-5; TRBD1 matches 12 bases. With V trimmed by 6 bases and J by 5 bases, 13 bases remained unmatched. The germline gives CDR1 KGHSH, CDR2 LQKENI. The CDR3 covers 17 residues. The CDR3 nucleotides are TGTGCCAGCTCCGCTAACCCGGGACAGGGGGCGGCGGAGACCCAGTACTTC. Residues: CASSANPGQGAAETQYF.

The chain joins TRBV6-4 to TRBJ1-1; a weak D match, TRBD1 (6 bases). With 0 bases removed from V and 4 bases from J, the gap between germline ends came to 12 bases. Germline-derived CDR1 and CDR2 are MRHNA and SNTAGT. There are 15 residues in the CDR3. As DNA, the CDR3 is TGTGCCAGCAGTGACTCGATAGGGGGGGGCACTGAAGCTTTCTTT. Translated, it gives CASSDSIGGGTEAFF.

This clone was counted once. The rearrangement uses TRBV5-1 and TRBJ2-1; 9 bases map to TRBD2. From germline, CDR1 is SGHRS and CDR2 YFSETQ. Unmatched junction bases numbered 4, after V lost 2 bases and J lost 4 bases. CDR3 length equals 15 residues. The CDR3 region has the DNA TGCGCCAGCAGCTTATTGGCGGGGGGGTACAATGAGCAGTTCTTC. Its protein is CASSLLAGGYNEQFF.

The J gene is TRBJ2-3, the V gene TRBV4-2; 7 bases fit TRBD2. Unmatched junction bases numbered 6, after V lost 3 bases and J lost 3 bases. The CDR3 length is 15 residues. Germline V gives CDR1 LGHNA, CDR2 YNFKEQ. CDR3: CASSQGGGLTDTQYF. The CDR3 bases are TGTGCCAGCAGCCAGGGGGGAGGGCTTACAGATACGCAGTATTTT.

The CDR3 reads CSVSTEAVMTEAFF. The CDR3, as DNA: TGCAGCGTTTCGACAGAAGCTGTAATGACTGAAGCTTTCTTT. V usage is TRBV29-1 and J usage is TRBJ1-1, with a tentative D call TRBD1 (5 bases). In germline, CDR1 is SQVTM, CDR2 ANQGSEA. This CDR3 is 14 amino acids long. V gave up 5 bases and J gave up 5 bases, with 18 bases separating them.